The present T cell receptor beta chain was sequenced within a study of cytomegalovirus exposure and HLA in healthy donors. At the level of the study: Prior work identified about 120 million unique TCR beta sequences in some 200 million T cells.

V shed 1 base and J shed 2 bases, with 20 bases lying between them. Germline V lookup: CDR1 SGHNT, CDR2 YYREEE (reference sequence). The CDR3 loop spans 18 amino acids. Primers for the PCR totalled 60 Vbeta and 13 Jbeta. Data came from immunoSEQ multiplex PCR; TCRdb stores just in-frame clones and leaves some out. Among approximately 200,000 clones listed, 79% were seen once. Study-wide points: Highly shared variants forming one cluster were likely a sequencing artifact. The study put under 200 TCR beta chains on its list as cytomegalovirus-associated. Per a later analysis, 16,951 TCR beta sequences showed association with HLA alleles at 0.05 false discovery rate.

About this clone itself: As yet, its antigen is unknown.

The sample taken for sequencing was PBMCs. The chain is built from TRBV5-4 and TRBJ2-3, with D possibly being TRBD2 (6 bases). This TCR was sampled from a girl aged 5-17 years in good health and CMV-seropositive. The CDR3 nucleotides are TGTGCCAGCAGCTTGTTCGTCACCGGGGAGGCATACACAGATACGCAGTATTTT. It translates to CASSLFVTGEAYTDTQYF.